The TCR beta chain under discussion was sequenced for a study of response to subunit inactivated influenza vaccine listed by TCRdb under 2018. In terms of the full investigation: To follow how T cells responded to a trivalent subunit inactivated influenza vaccine, the researchers relied on deep quantitative profiling of the T cell receptor repertoire.

Receptors were amplified or captured by RT-PCR. The sample was run on an Illumina HiSeq 2500. Using fastp trimming at Q25 and MiXCR clonotype assembly, TCRdb reanalyzed the public sequencing data and kept in-frame beta chains. Duplicate CDR3 protein sequences are folded into a single record with the most common DNA and genes. The sample table shows roughly 790,000 distinct CDR3 sequences, and around 20% are seen once. Clones ranked in the top ten supply 10% to 13% of the sample. Results and caveats for the whole study, not just this receptor: The authors proposed that each seasonal influenza vaccination may bring in only a limited number of new T cells.

V and J are truncated by 4 bases and 2 bases respectively, leaving an intervening sequence of 11 bases. CDR1 and CDR2 are read off the germline V gene as ENHRY and SYGVKD. The CDR3 numbers 14 residues from cysteine through phenylalanine. CDR3 DNA is the only sequence kept; it has 42 bases, read in frame from the first base. Turning to this clonotype: It lacks a known antigen. Base qualities are not provided; no much larger clone lies one nucleotide away.

Sequencing used PBMCs from blood, obtained around 5 days after vaccination. The chain is encoded by TRBV10-3 joined to TRBJ2-5, and TRBD2 may be the D gene, going by 5 matching bases. This clonotype was obtained from a man in his fifties who received an inactivated influenza vaccine. Donor details come from another sample of the same person, matched by shared clones. The base sequence is TGTGCCATCAGTGGCGCCCCGGGACAAGAGACCCAGTACTTC. Its amino acids are CAISGAPGQETQYF.